This T cell receptor beta chain comes out of a study of regulatory T cells in long-lasting Graves disease (dated by TCRdb to the early 2020s). Study-wide context: To count as having persistent Graves' disease, a patient had to have received antithyroid drug treatment for over 5 years with TSH receptor autoantibodies remaining persistently positive. TCR sequencing covered 13 persistent and approximately 20 newly diagnosed Graves' disease patients, around 35 samples in total. Antithyroid drugs had been taken for roughly 10 years on average by persistent Graves' disease patients in the clinical cohort. Patients with persistent Graves' disease were compared with patients with newly diagnosed Graves' disease using TCR sequencing and RNA sequencing of peripheral blood. The study was conducted in China and was registered as a clinical trial. The full study reports these points: Only peripheral blood was studied, because thyroid tissue, the primary lesion, was inaccessible. Only the TCR beta chain was sequenced and analyzed. Persistent disease showed preferential use of TRBV28, TRBJ1-2 and TRBJ2-5, whereas newly diagnosed disease favored TRBV20-1 and TRBJ2-1. A larger number of public clonotypes was shared among persistent patients (2,741) than among newly diagnosed patients (about 990). The authors acknowledged the small sample size as a limitation that may reduce accuracy. Compared with newly diagnosed patients, patients with persistent Graves' disease had lower TCR Shannon entropy and fewer highly expanded clones, which suggests clonal expansion.

What the time point label conveys for this sample: persistent/refractory GD, antithyroid drugs over 5 years with positive TRAb. RNA was extracted from PBMCs in TRIzol for both TCR sequencing and RNA sequencing. The diagnosis of Graves' disease followed American Thyroid Association guidelines. The patients came from an endocrinology department in Xi'an, China. From each patient, approximately 9.9 milliliters of peripheral blood was collected into an EDTA anticoagulant tube. PBMCs were isolated by Ficoll Paque Plus density gradient separation without further T cell sorting. An Agilent 2100 Bioanalyzer and agarose gel were used to check RNA quality, and a NanoDrop 2000 was used to measure RNA concentration. Based on the germline V gene (reference sequence), the CDR1 and CDR2 sequences are LNHNV and YYDKDF. V is shortened by 8 bases, J by 5 bases, and the region joining them spans 15 bases. Measured from the cysteine to the phenylalanine, the CDR3 is 13 residues long. The DNA shown is the 39-base CDR3, in frame from base 1.

Library creation used multiplex PCR. Sequencing instrument: Illumina HiSeq 4000. To build TCR beta libraries, CDR3 regions were amplified by Arm-PCR using iRepertoire HTBI primers. PCR products were gel purified before sequencing. The authors' pipeline ran thus. Across samples, fewer than 70 TRBV and around 15 TRBJ segments were identified and used for gene usage analysis of CDR3 amino acid clonotypes. Filtered high-quality paired reads were merged into contigs using COPE and FqMerger. BLAST was used to align contigs to the IMGT TRBV, TRBD and TRBJ reference genes, and CDR3 was defined following IMGT. Any clonotype with a frequency above 0.1% was classified as a highly expanded clone. Shannon entropy served as the measure of repertoire diversity, while the Gini coefficient captured V-J evenness. Clonotypes shared by more than one individual were considered public. Using fastp trimming at Q25 and MiXCR clonotype assembly, TCRdb reanalyzed the public sequencing data and kept in-frame beta chains. One record per CDR3 amino acid sequence lists the most common genes and DNA. The V and J calls reflect TCRdb's pipeline rather than the authors' work. The sample includes 700,000 or so distinct CDR3 sequences, with 25% to 35% observed a single time. In total, the top ten clones hold about two fifths of the sample.

This clonotype occurred many times. Its cognate antigen has yet to be identified. Within one base of it there is no much larger clone, and no base qualities were kept. The specimen was peripheral blood mononuclear cells (PBMCs), collected when the disease was refractory, from a patient treated with antithyroid drugs. This receptor was obtained from a female donor with Graves disease. The chain uses TRBV15 and TRBJ2-5; there is no confident call for the D gene. The DNA sequence is given as TGTGCCACCCGACACCCCCAATGGGAGACCCAGTACTTC. This translates into CATRHPQWETQYF.